The text below deals with one T cell receptor (beta chain). No antigen is known for it. The repertoire was sequenced with immunoSEQ multiplex PCR; TCRdb's copy has only in-frame clones and lacks some. The table records around 100,000 clones, roughly 90% of them present only once. This sample was included in a study of OX40 agonist ivuxolimab in advanced cancers. Findings and limits, study-wide: In a subset of nonresponders, normalized T-cell clonal expansion was also low. CD8+ T cells (on average) carried more expanded clones than CD4+ T cells. Dosing at 0.1 to 3.0 mg/kg was accompanied by clonal expansion of CD4+ and CD8+ blood T cells by week 6.

This CDR3 comprises 15 residues. Trimming pared 2 bases from V and 3 bases from J, leaving 13 bases between. Germline values: CDR1 MNHNY, CDR2 SVGAGI (reference sequence). Sequencing used CD4+ or CD8+ T cells sorted from blood, obtained in a trial of the OX40 agonist ivuxolimab. This clonotype originated in an adult with an advanced solid tumor such as melanoma, head and neck, liver or kidney cancer. This chain joins TRBV6-6 and TRBJ2-5, with D possibly TRBD1 on 5 matching bases. The chain's CDR3 is CASSYTGLGEETQYF. The DNA of the CDR3 is TGTGCCAGCAGTTACACGGGTCTAGGGGAAGAGACCCAGTACTTC.